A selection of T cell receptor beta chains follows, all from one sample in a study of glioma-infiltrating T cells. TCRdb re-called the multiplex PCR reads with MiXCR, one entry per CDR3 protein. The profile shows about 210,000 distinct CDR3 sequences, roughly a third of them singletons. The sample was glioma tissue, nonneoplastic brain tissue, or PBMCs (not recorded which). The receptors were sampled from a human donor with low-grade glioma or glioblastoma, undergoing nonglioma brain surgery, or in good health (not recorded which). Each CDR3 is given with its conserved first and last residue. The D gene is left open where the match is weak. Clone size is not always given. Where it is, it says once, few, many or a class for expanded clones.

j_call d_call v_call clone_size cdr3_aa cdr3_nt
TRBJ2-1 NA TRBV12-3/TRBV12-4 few CASSSGRREQFF TGTGCCAGCAGTTCGGGGAGGCGTGAGCAGTTCTTC
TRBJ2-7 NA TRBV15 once CATSRELGRPQYEQYF TGTGCCACCAGCAGAGAACTGGGCAGACCCCAATACGAGCAGTACTTC
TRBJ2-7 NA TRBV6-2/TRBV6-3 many CASSYGQIRNEQYF TGTGCCAGCAGTTACGGGCAGATAAGGAACGAGCAGTACTTC
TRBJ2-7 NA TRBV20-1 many CSAATNDFRASYEQYF TGCAGTGCTGCGACTAACGACTTCAGGGCCTCCTACGAGCAGTACTTC
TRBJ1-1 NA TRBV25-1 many CASSVTGMNTEAFF TGTGCCAGCAGTGTAACAGGAATGAACACTGAAGCTTTCTTT
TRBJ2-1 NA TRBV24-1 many CATRDFSYNEQFF TGTGCCACCAGGGACTTTTCCTACAATGAGCAGTTCTTC
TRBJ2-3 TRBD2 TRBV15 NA CATSRAGGPDTQYF TGTGCCACCAGCAGAGCGGGAGGGCCGGATACGCAGTATTTT
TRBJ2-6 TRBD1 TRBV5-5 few CASGLTGGRSGANVLTF TGTGCCAGCGGACTGACAGGGGGACGCTCTGGGGCCAACGTCCTGACTTTC
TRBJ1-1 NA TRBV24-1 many CATGTRGPLAMNTEAFF TGTGCCACCGGGACGAGAGGGCCGCTAGCCATGAACACTGAAGCTTTCTTT
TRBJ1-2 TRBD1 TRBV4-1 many CASSRDRVEGYTF TGCGCCAGCAGCCGAGACAGGGTTGAAGGCTACACCTTC
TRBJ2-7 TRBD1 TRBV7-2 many CASSPDRFSYEQYF TGTGCCAGCAGCCCGGACAGGTTCTCCTACGAGCAGTACTTC
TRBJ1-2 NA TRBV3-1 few CASSHRSRDGYTF TGTGCCAGCAGCCACAGATCCAGGGATGGCTACACCTTC
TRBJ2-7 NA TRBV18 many CASTTQIRGGF TGTGCCAGCACAACCCAAATCAGGGGGGGCTTC
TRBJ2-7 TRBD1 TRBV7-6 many CASSLAGTGGDEQYF TGTGCCAGCAGCTTAGCCGGGACAGGGGGCGACGAGCAGTACTTC
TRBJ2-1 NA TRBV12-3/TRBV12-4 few CASSFGKVNEQFF TGTGCCAGCAGTTTCGGCAAGGTAAATGAGCAGTTCTTC
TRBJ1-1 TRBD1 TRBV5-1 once CASSFSGGSTEAFF TGCGCCAGCAGCTTTTCAGGGGGAAGCACTGAAGCTTTCTTT
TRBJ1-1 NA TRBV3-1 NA CASSQDPALMNTEAFF TGTGCCAGCAGCCAAGATCCAGCGCTCATGAACACTGAAGCTTTCTTT
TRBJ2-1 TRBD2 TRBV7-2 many CASSSLTGGHEQFF TGTGCCAGCAGCTCCCTGACGGGAGGTCATGAGCAGTTCTTC
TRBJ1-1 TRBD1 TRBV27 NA CASRPGQGGDTEAFF TGTGCCAGCAGACCGGGACAGGGAGGGGACACTGAAGCTTTCTTT
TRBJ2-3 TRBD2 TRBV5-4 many CASSTITSGTDTQYF TGTGCCAGCAGCACCATCACTAGCGGCACAGATACGCAGTATTTT
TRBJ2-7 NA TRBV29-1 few CSVAPGTYEQYF TGCAGCGTTGCACCGGGGACCTACGAGCAGTACTTC
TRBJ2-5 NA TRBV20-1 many CSAQNPGATFTTQYF TGCAGTGCGCAAAACCCCGGGGCTACTTTCACGACCCAGTACTTC
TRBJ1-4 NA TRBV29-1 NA CSVEDINEKLFF TGCAGCGTTGAAGACATTAATGAAAAGCTGTTTTTT
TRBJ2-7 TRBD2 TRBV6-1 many CASRQGLAPVYEQYF TGTGCCAGCAGACAGGGACTAGCCCCAGTCTACGAGCAGTACTTC
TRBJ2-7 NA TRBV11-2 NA CASRKLLYPYEQYF TGTGCCAGCAGAAAGCTTTTATACCCCTACGAGCAGTACTTC
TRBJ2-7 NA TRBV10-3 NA CAISVGGSTYEQYF TGTGCCATCAGTGTTGGGGGTTCAACCTACGAGCAGTACTTC
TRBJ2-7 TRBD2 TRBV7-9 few CASSVGNSGSRYEQYF TGTGCCAGCAGCGTCGGCAATAGCGGGAGTAGATACGAGCAGTACTTC
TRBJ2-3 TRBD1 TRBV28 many CASRAHRGRSTDTQYF TGTGCCAGCAGGGCCCACAGGGGGCGAAGCACAGATACGCAGTATTTT
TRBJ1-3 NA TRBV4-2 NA CASSQAPAAGNTIYF TGTGCCAGCAGCCAAGCGCCGGCCGCTGGAAACACCATATATTTT
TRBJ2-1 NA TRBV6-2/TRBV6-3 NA CARSTRLEGVDYNEQFF TGTGCCAGAAGTACGCGACTAGAGGGAGTGGACTACAATGAGCAGTTCTTC
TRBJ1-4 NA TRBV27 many CASSTRQANNEKLFF TGTGCCAGCAGTACCCGACAGGCCAATAATGAAAAACTGTTTTTT
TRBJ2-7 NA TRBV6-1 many CASRTNGRPNEQYF TGTGCCAGCAGAACTAACGGGAGACCCAACGAGCAGTACTTC
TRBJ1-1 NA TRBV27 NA CASSETEAFF TGTGCCAGCAGTGAAACTGAAGCTTTCTTT
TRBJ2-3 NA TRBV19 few CASSYGTDTQYF TGTGCCAGTAGTTACGGCACAGATACGCAGTATTTT
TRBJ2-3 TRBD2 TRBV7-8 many CASSLSPSGSTDTQYF TGTGCCAGCAGCCTCTCCCCTAGCGGGAGCACAGATACGCAGTATTTT
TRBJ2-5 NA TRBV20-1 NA CSVREQPQETQYF TGCAGCGTTCGCGAGCAGCCCCAAGAGACCCAGTACTTC
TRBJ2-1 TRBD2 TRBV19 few CASRLANFKNEQFF TGTGCCAGTAGACTAGCGAATTTTAAGAATGAGCAGTTCTTC
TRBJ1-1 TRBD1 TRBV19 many CASRSFGTGDTEAFF TGTGCCAGTAGGAGCTTCGGGACAGGGGACACTGAAGCTTTCTTT